Shown below are 27 T cell receptor beta chains from a single sample sequenced in a study of blood T cell repertoires in COVID-19. TCRdb's copy holds only in-frame clones and misses some; the assay was immunoSEQ multiplex PCR. Here the sample spans hundreds of thousands of clones, 86% being singletons. The sample comprised peripheral blood. The receptors originated from a young woman with active or convalescent COVID-19.

This chain uses TRBV4-1 with TRBJ2-5; D perhaps matches TRBD2 (6 bases). Trimming removed 0 bases at V and 2 bases at J, with 13 bases between. CDR3 size: 16 residues. CDR1 MGHRA and CDR2 YSYEKL come from the germline V gene. CDR3 coding DNA: TGCGCCAGCAGCCAAGAAGGTAGCGGTTGGCAAGAGACCCAGTACTTC. Its translation is CASSQEGSGWQETQYF.

The CDR3 DNA reads TGCGCCACCAAAGGACAGGGGACTTCAGCTTTCTTT. Encoded protein: CATKGQGTSAFF. The rearrangement joins TRBV4-1 to TRBJ1-1; 9 bases match TRBD1. CDR3 length: 12 residues. The junction had 10 bases not matched to a gene; V was cut back by 10 bases and J by 10 bases. Germline-derived CDR1 and CDR2 are MGHRA and YSYEKL.

For this clone: An end of the junction differs from the germline gene, which may be a read error. The gene calls are TRBV5-1 and TRBJ2-7; D remains unclear. The CDR3 has 12 amino acids. Germline V CDR1 and CDR2: SGHRS, YFSETQ. The CDR3 bases are TGCGCCAGCAGCTTCAATACTAATCCTATAAACTTC. Amino acid sequence: CASSFNTNPINF.

The V and J genes are TRBV11-2 and TRBJ2-7, with 10 bases identical to TRBD1. The junction had 6 bases not matched to a gene; V was cut back by 2 bases and J by 2 bases. This CDR3 spans 16 amino acids. Germline V gives CDR1 SGHAT, CDR2 FQNNGV. CDR3 region: CASSLTEDRGPYEQYF. In nucleotides, the CDR3 is TGTGCCAGCAGCTTAACCGAAGACAGGGGGCCCTACGAGCAGTACTTC.

The chain couples TRBV2 to TRBJ2-3; TRBD2 matches 8 bases. The germline V gene encodes CDR1 SNHLY and CDR2 FYNNEI. V trimming: 3 bases; J trimming: 6 bases; junction bases outside the gene matches: 17. The CDR3 loop spans 18 amino acids. This CDR3 is CASSDKTGLAGFWDTQYF. CDR3 nucleotides: TGTGCCAGCAGTGATAAGACAGGACTAGCCGGTTTCTGGGATACGCAGTATTTT. The whole variable domain, filled in from reference TRBV2 and TRBJ2-3, reads EPEVTQTPSHQVTQMGQEVILRCVPISNHLYFYWYRQILGQKVEFLVSFYNNEISEKSEIFDDQFSVERPDGSNFTLKIRSTKLEDSAMYFCASSDKTGLAGFWDTQYFGPGTRLTVL.

The chain combines TRBV7-9 with TRBJ1-6; D remains unclear. Trimming stripped 4 bases from V and 6 bases from J, with 16 bases between. Germline lookup yields CDR1 SEHNR and CDR2 FQNEAQ (reference sequence). This CDR3 has 16 residues. This CDR3 is CASSSSQQESNSPLHF. The CDR3 region has the DNA TGTGCCAGCAGCTCATCCCAGCAGGAAAGTAATTCACCCCTCCACTTT.

This clone has a single count. The rearrangement joins TRBV5-4 to TRBJ1-1; D possibly corresponds to TRBD1 (5 bases). Germline values: CDR1 SGHNT, CDR2 YYREEE (reference sequence). This CDR3 contains 15 residues. V was pared by 0 bases and J by 1 base, with 10 bases between. The DNA of the CDR3 is TGTGCCAGCAGCTTGGATCCGGGGGGGAACACTGAAGCTTTCTTT. Translation gives CASSLDPGGNTEAFF.

In regard to this clone: A read error may account for a junction end that differs from germline. The V call is TRBV19, the J call TRBJ2-1; 12 bases match TRBD1. The CDR3 loop spans 13 amino acids. The V gene's germline CDR1 is LNHDA and CDR2 SQIVND (reference sequence). The CDR3 here is CASRKGQGATTLF. CDR3 nucleotides: TGTGCCAGTAGAAAGGGACAGGGGGCCACAACACTCTTC.

This chain joins TRBV5-4 and TRBJ1-2, with D possibly matching TRBD1 (5 bases). Trimming stripped 2 bases from V and 1 base from J, with 9 bases between. This CDR3 has 14 amino acids. From germline, CDR1 is SGHNT and CDR2 YYREEE (reference sequence). The DNA of the CDR3 is TGTGCCAGCAGCTTCGACAGTTATAACTATGGCTACACCTTC. Protein sequence: CASSFDSYNYGYTF.

The chain couples TRBV19 to TRBJ2-7, with a weak D call TRBD2 (5 bases). Germline loops: CDR1 LNHDA, CDR2 SQIVND (reference sequence). Trimming removed 3 bases at V and 5 bases at J, with 11 bases between. The CDR3 contains 13 residues. The CDR3 coding sequence is TGTGCCAGTAGTATTTCGGGGTCCCACGAGCAGTACTTC. It translates to CASSISGSHEQYF.

This clone was recorded only once. The V call is TRBV4-1, the J call TRBJ2-3, with 7 bases that match TRBD2. The V gene's germline CDR1 is MGHRA and CDR2 YSYEKL. V lost 1 base, J lost 2 bases, and 6 bases stayed unmatched. The CDR3 runs to 16 residues. The CDR3 is CASSQVGGLNTDTQYF. The CDR3 DNA reads as TGCGCCAGCAGCCAAGTTGGGGGACTAAACACAGATACGCAGTATTTT.

This chain connects TRBV6-6 to TRBJ1-5, with TRBD1 matching 7 bases. V dropped 7 bases and J dropped 0; count of bases not matched to a gene: 9. Germline loops: CDR1 MNHNY, CDR2 SVGAGI (reference sequence). The CDR3 has 16 amino acids. The CDR3 here is CASNRDSAYSNQPQHF. The DNA of the CDR3 is TGTGCCAGCAACCGGGACAGCGCATATAGCAATCAGCCCCAGCATTTT.

CDR3 sequence reads: CASSLDQGRSEKLFF. CDR3 sequence (DNA): TGTGCCAGCAGCTTGGATCAGGGGCGAAGCGAAAAACTGTTTTTT. V usage is TRBV5-4 and J usage is TRBJ1-4; tentatively, D is TRBD1 (6 bases). Trimming pared 0 bases from V and 8 bases from J, leaving 14 bases between. The CDR3 has 15 residues. Germline V lookup: CDR1 SGHNT, CDR2 YYREEE (reference sequence).

There are a few counts of this clone. The chain employs TRBV11-3 and TRBJ2-1, with D possibly TRBD2 on 5 matching bases. Trimming cost V 6 bases and J 5 bases, with 17 bases left between them. The CDR3 contains 15 residues. Per germline, CDR1 SGHNT and CDR2 YENEEA. CDR3 region: CASSNGVARNNEQFF. The CDR3 bases are TGTGCCAGCAGTAATGGGGTAGCGCGAAACAATGAGCAGTTCTTC.

J is TRBJ2-7 and V is TRBV18; D perhaps matches TRBD1 (5 bases). V was cut by 2 bases and J by 7 bases, with 15 bases left in between. CDR1 is KGHSH and CDR2 is LQKENI in the germline V gene. CDR3 length: 14 residues. Here the CDR3 DNA reads TGTGCCAGCTCACCAGGGGCAGCACTCGGGGAGCAGTACTTC. The encoded protein is CASSPGAALGEQYF.

The rearrangement links TRBV15 to TRBJ2-1; 9 bases are a match to TRBD2. This CDR3 has 20 residues. Germline CDR1 and CDR2: LNHNV and YYDKDF (reference sequence). The trim removed 2 bases at V and 6 bases at J, leaving 20 bases unmatched. The CDR3 DNA follows: TGTGCCACCAGCAGATCGGGGACTAGCCAACCAGCGGGAGTCCTCAATGAGCAGTTCTTC. Its translation: CATSRSGTSQPAGVLNEQFF. The full variable domain, in which reference TRBV15 and TRBJ2-1 provide the parts outside the CDR3, is DAMVIQNPRYQVTQFGKPVTLSCSQTLNHNVMYWYQQKSSQAPKLLFHYYDKDFNNEADTPDNFQSRRPNTSFCFLDIRSPGLGDTAMYLCATSRSGTSQPAGVLNEQFFGPGTRLTVL.

This clone has a single count. This chain uses TRBV29-1 with TRBJ1-3; perhaps TRBD1 as D (6 bases). Trimming removed 3 bases from V and 4 bases from J, with 13 bases in between. The length of the CDR3 is 14 residues. Germline CDR1 reads SQVTM; CDR2 reads ANQGSEA. CDR3 sequence (DNA): TGCAGCGTTGATTCCGGGACAACCGGAAACACCATATATTTT. This sequence encodes CSVDSGTTGNTIYF.

The chain combines TRBV10-3 with TRBJ1-2; no clear D gene. This CDR3 is built from 15 residues. CDR1 and CDR2 from the germline V gene are ENHRY and SYGVKD. The V end lost 2 bases, the J end lost 4 bases, and 14 bases lay between the germline ends. The CDR3 reads CAISEGGGRFYGYTF. DNA of the CDR3: TGTGCCATCAGTGAGGGAGGTGGGCGGTTCTATGGCTACACCTTC.

The V gene is TRBV5-8, the J gene TRBJ2-5, with TRBD2 matching over 8 bases. Looked up from germline, CDR1 is SGHTS and CDR2 is YDEGEE. With V trimmed by 2 bases and J by 5 bases, 8 bases remained unmatched. This CDR3 region has 15 residues. The CDR3 loop is CASSFSGGRVETQYF. Written as DNA, the CDR3 is TGTGCCAGCAGCTTCAGCGGGGGCCGGGTGGAGACCCAGTACTTC.

The chain joins TRBV13 to TRBJ1-1; D is perhaps TRBD1 (5 bases). This CDR3 is 15 amino acids long. V lost 2 bases to trimming and J lost 5 bases, with 15 bases between them. Per germline, CDR1 PRHDT and CDR2 FYEKMQ (reference sequence). CDR3 bases: TGTGCCAGCAGCTTATGGGGGGAACCGGAGACTGAAGCTTTCTTT. Its protein product is CASSLWGEPETEAFF.

This chain uses TRBV19 with TRBJ1-5, with TRBD1 matching 7 bases. Germline lookup yields CDR1 LNHDA and CDR2 SQIVND (reference sequence). J was trimmed by 3 bases and V by 6 bases; bases with no gene match: 8. There are 15 residues in the CDR3. CDR3 in amino acids: CASSPGQLINQPQHF. For the CDR3, the DNA is TGTGCCAGTAGCCCGGGACAGTTAATCAATCAGCCCCAGCATTTT.

CDR3 sequence (DNA): TGCGCCAGCAGCTTTGTTCAGGGGCTTTCTGGGGCCAACGTCCTGACTTTC. It specifies CASSFVQGLSGANVLTF. The V and J genes are TRBV5-1 and TRBJ2-6; maybe TRBD1 (6 bases). This CDR3 region has 17 residues. CDR1 is SGHRS, CDR2 YFSETQ, per germline. V lost 2 bases and J lost 1, with 13 bases in between.

This chain connects TRBV27 to TRBJ2-4, with D tentatively TRBD1 (5 bases). Germline values: CDR1 MNHEY, CDR2 SMNVEV (reference sequence). This CDR3 is built from 18 residues. The germline V and J ends were trimmed by 3 bases and 0 bases, with 18 bases remaining between them. CDR3 region: CASSFLGAAKLAKNIQYF. Written as DNA, the CDR3 is TGTGCCAGCAGTTTCCTAGGGGCCGCAAAATTAGCCAAAAACATTCAGTACTTC.

The chain joins TRBV6-4 to TRBJ1-6, with D possibly TRBD1 on 6 matching bases. Germline V lookup: CDR1 MRHNA, CDR2 SNTAGT. This CDR3 has 14 residues. V lost 3 bases to trimming and J lost 9 bases, with 12 bases between them. CDR3 sequence (DNA): TGTGCCAGCAGTGATACGGGGGGGGCTTCACCCCTCCACTTT. Amino acids: CASSDTGGASPLHF.

The CDR3 sequence is CASSNFQGIEQFF. CDR3 nucleotide sequence: TGTGCCAGTAGTAACTTCCAGGGGATAGAGCAGTTCTTC. The rearrangement joins TRBV19 to TRBJ2-1, with D perhaps TRBD1 (6 bases). The CDR3 has 13 amino acids. Trimming removed 4 bases at V and 10 bases at J, with 14 bases between. CDR1 is LNHDA and CDR2 is SQIVND in the germline V gene (reference sequence).

This clone was counted a single time. For the CDR3, the DNA is TGTGCCAGCGCCGGGGGCACAGATACGCAGTATTTT. Translation gives CASAGGTDTQYF. The chain is built from TRBV6-5 and TRBJ2-3; the D gene is possibly TRBD2 (5 bases). The ends were cut back, 8 bases at V and 1 base at J, with 7 bases in the middle. The germline V gene has CDR1 MNHEY and CDR2 SVGAGI. CDR3 length: 12 residues.

The CDR3 region is CASRRDFYNEQFF. DNA of the CDR3: TGTGCCAGCAGGAGGGACTTCTACAATGAGCAGTTCTTC. This sequence joins TRBV6-5 and TRBJ2-1, with a tentative D call TRBD2 (6 bases). The germline gives CDR1 MNHEY, CDR2 SVGAGI. Trimming pared 6 bases from V and 3 bases from J, leaving 9 bases between. The CDR3 extends over 13 amino acids.